Listed below are T cell receptor beta chains from one sample, sequenced in a study of CD8 T cells in Susac syndrome. One entry per CDR3 protein, called by TCRdb with MiXCR from the immunoSEQ multiplex PCR reads. This sample has about 280,000 distinct CDR3 sequences, with 80% to 90% found just once. The sample consisted of CD8+ T cells from PBMCs. The receptors derive from a human donor with multiple sclerosis. Each CDR3 is given with its conserved first and last residue. The order of the fields is D gene, V gene, J gene, CDR3 protein, CDR3 DNA. The D gene is left open where the match is weak.

.,TRBV4-1,TRBJ1-5,CASSQGENQPQHF,TGCGCCAGCAGCCAAGGAGAAAATCAGCCCCAGCATTTT
.,TRBV28,TRBJ1-1,CASSPSSEEMNTEAFF,TGTGCCAGCAGTCCCTCCAGTGAAGAAATGAACACTGAAGCTTTCTTT
.,TRBV4-1,TRBJ2-1,CASSYQTGTGNEQFF,TGCGCCAGCAGCTACCAAACAGGGACGGGGAATGAGCAGTTCTTC
TRBD1,TRBV9,TRBJ1-1,CASSVGDRFEAFF,TGTGCCAGCAGCGTGGGGGACAGATTTGAAGCTTTCTTT
.,TRBV5-8,TRBJ1-1,CASSLDAGENTEAFF,TGTGCCAGCAGCTTGGATGCGGGGGAGAACACTGAAGCTTTCTTT
.,TRBV30,TRBJ1-1,CAWGFTGSNTEAFF,TGTGCCTGGGGGTTCACAGGGTCGAACACTGAAGCTTTCTTT
TRBD1,TRBV9,TRBJ1-2,CASSAHHRGGYTF,TGTGCCAGCAGCGCCCATCACAGGGGCGGCTACACCTTC
TRBD2,TRBV5-1,TRBJ2-4,CASSLVGRGRKFKNIQYF,TGCGCCAGCAGCTTGGTAGGTCGCGGGAGAAAATTCAAAAACATTCAGTACTTC
.,TRBV4-1,TRBJ2-1,CASSFRQGDVDEQFF,TGCGCCAGCAGCTTTCGACAAGGGGACGTGGATGAGCAGTTCTTC
TRBD2,TRBV19,TRBJ2-1,CASSISGKSDEQFF,TGTGCCAGTAGTATTAGCGGGAAATCAGATGAGCAGTTCTTC
.,TRBV27,TRBJ1-1,CASTAENTEAFF,TGTGCCAGCACCGCGGAGAACACTGAAGCTTTCTTT